The 4 T cell receptor beta chains in this list originate from one sample, sequenced in a study of blood T cell repertoires in COVID-19. The protocol was immunoSEQ multiplex PCR, while the TCRdb copy is restricted to in-frame clones and leaves out a portion. The sample shows fewer than 300,000 clones, 75% to 95% of them seen only once. Sequences were obtained from PBMCs or T cells enriched from blood (not recorded which). These receptors all stem from a woman aged 30 to 39 who had recovered from COVID-19.

The rearrangement uses TRBV6-5 and TRBJ1-2; maybe TRBD1 (6 bases). Germline CDR1 MNHEY, CDR2 SVGAGI. CDR3 length equals 15 residues. V lost 8 bases and J 4 bases, leaving 20 bases between the germline ends. The CDR3 here is CASSRPTTGLYGYTF. For the CDR3, the DNA is TGTGCCAGCTCCCGCCCCACTACAGGGCTCTATGGCTACACCTTC.

The V gene is TRBV7-2, the J gene TRBJ2-5; possibly TRBD2 for D (5 bases). V was pared by 5 bases and J by 2 bases, with 9 bases between. Germline CDR1 reads SGHTA; CDR2 reads FQGNSA. The CDR3 spans 13 residues. The CDR3 here is CASSRGLQETQYF. The CDR3 DNA is TGTGCCAGCAGCCGCGGACTTCAAGAGACCCAGTACTTC.

The chain combines TRBV27 with TRBJ1-4; the match to TRBD1 covers 7 bases. With V trimmed by 6 bases and J by 8 bases, 3 bases remained unmatched. CDR3 length equals 12 residues. In germline, CDR1 is MNHEY, CDR2 SMNVEV (reference sequence). CDR3 region: CASRTGREKLFF. The DNA for the CDR3 is TGTGCCAGCAGGACAGGGAGGGAAAAACTGTTTTTT.

This chain links TRBV2 with TRBJ1-5, with 7 bases matching TRBD1. CDR1 is SNHLY and CDR2 is FYNNEI in the germline V gene. The CDR3 is 15 amino acids. Trimming cost V 6 bases and J 3 bases; bases outside gene matches: 8. CDR3 residues: CASSKGQSANQPQHF. DNA for the CDR3: TGTGCCAGCAGCAAGGGACAGTCCGCCAATCAGCCCCAGCATTTT.